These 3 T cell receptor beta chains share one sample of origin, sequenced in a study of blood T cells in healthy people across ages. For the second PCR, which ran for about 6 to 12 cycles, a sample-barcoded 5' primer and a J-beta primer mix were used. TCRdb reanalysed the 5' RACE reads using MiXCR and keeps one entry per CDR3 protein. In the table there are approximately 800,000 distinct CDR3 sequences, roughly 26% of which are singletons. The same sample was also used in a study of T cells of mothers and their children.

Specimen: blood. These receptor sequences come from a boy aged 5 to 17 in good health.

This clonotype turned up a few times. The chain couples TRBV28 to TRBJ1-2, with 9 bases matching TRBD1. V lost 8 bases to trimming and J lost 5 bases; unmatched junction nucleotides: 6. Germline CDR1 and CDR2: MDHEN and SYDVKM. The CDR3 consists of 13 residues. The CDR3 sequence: CASGSGQGYGYTF. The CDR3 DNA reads TGTGCCAGCGGCTCCGGACAGGGGTATGGCTACACCTTC.

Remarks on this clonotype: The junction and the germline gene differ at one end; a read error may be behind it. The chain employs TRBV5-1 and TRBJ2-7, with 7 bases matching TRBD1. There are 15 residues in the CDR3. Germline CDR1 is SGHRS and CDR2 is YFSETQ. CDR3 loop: CTSSLGTDSSRRQYF. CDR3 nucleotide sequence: TGCACCAGCAGCTTGGGGACAGATTCTTCCCGACGGCAGTACTTC.

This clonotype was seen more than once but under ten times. The CDR3: CASSLESLQETQYF. CDR3 sequence (DNA): TGTGCCAGCAGCTTAGAGTCCCTCCAAGAGACCCAGTACTTC. The rearrangement links TRBV7-9 to TRBJ2-5; unclear D gene. Per the germline V gene, CDR1 is SEHNR and CDR2 is FQNEAQ (reference sequence). The length of the CDR3 is 14 residues. Trimming removed 1 base from V and 1 base from J, with 7 bases in between.